This TCR beta chain was observed in a study of vaccination and CD4 T cells after COVID-19. The overall study: Convalescent donors totaled six males and four females, including two who were Hispanic. Each enrolled participant received a two-dose regimen of either BNT162b2 or mRNA-1273 vaccine.

This clonotype has just a few counts. Its antigen is undetermined. The Oncomine TCR Beta short-read assay was applied to DNA of cultured CD4+ T cells. TCRdb independently ran MiXCR on the PCR reads; one entry per CDR3 protein. This table has tens of thousands of distinct CDR3 sequences, 60% appearing once. Findings of the study overall: Researchers report that a median about 90% of reactive clones in convalescent patients surfaced only post-vaccination.

The CDR3 spans 15 residues. Germline CDR1 is KGHDR and CDR2 is SFDVKD. The V and J ends lost 7 bases and 4 bases, in that order; junction bases with no gene match: 3. Treatment: roughly ten-day PBMC culture with coronavirus spike peptide pools or control peptides (ViraFEST assay). Culture conditions combined around 2 million PBMCs per well with 9.5 to 10 IU/ml IL-2 and roughly 10 ug/ml peptide pools. This clonotype was sampled from a human donor who received a COVID-19 vaccine. The chain employs TRBV24-1 and TRBJ2-3; 14 nucleotides line up with TRBD2. This material consisted of CD4+ T cells from blood, cultured in vitro, taken after SARS-CoV-2 vaccination. The CDR3 here is CATSGLAGGADTQYF. DNA for the CDR3: TGTGCCACCAGCGGACTAGCGGGGGGCGCAGATACGCAGTATTTT.